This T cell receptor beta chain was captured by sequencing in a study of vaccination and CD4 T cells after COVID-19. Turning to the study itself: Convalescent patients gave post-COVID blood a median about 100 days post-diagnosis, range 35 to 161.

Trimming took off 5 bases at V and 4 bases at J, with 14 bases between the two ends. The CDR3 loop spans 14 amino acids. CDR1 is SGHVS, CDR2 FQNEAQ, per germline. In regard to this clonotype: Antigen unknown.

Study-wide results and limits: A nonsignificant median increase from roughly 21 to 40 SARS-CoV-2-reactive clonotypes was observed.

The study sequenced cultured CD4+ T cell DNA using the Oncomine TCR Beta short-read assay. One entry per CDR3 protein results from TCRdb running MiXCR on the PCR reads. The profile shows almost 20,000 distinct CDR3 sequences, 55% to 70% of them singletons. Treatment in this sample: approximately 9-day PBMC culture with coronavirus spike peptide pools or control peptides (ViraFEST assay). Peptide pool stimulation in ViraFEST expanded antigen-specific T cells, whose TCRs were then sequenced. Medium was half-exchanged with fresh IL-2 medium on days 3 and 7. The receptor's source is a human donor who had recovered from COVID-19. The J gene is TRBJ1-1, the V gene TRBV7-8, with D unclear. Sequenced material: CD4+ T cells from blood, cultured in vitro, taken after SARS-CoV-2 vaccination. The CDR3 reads CASSHGLQSTEAFF. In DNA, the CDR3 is TGTGCCAGCAGCCACGGGTTGCAAAGCACTGAAGCTTTCTTT.